Below, 5 T cell receptor beta chains from the same sample are listed, as sequenced in a study of Ad26.COV2.S vaccination and SARS-CoV-2 variants. TCRdb keeps only in-frame clones here, not all; method: immunoSEQ multiplex PCR. There are some 520,000 clones in the sample; around 88% occur only once, and about 13% lies in the top ten. This sample's treatment: about 20 received Ad26.COV2.S at low or high dose, single or two shots; about 5 received placebo; per-sample allocation not given. Day 63 after the first vaccine or placebo injection was the time point for sampling. The specimen comprised peripheral blood, sampled in a trial of Ad26.COV2.S vaccine versus placebo. These receptors were obtained from a person between 18 and 59 years old who received the Ad26.COV2.S COVID-19 vaccine or a placebo.

The chain couples TRBV5-1 to TRBJ2-1; D tentatively fits TRBD1 or TRBD2 (5 bases each). The V gene lost 4 bases and the J gene lost 2 bases, with 16 bases spanning the gap. The CDR3 is made up of 16 amino acids. CDR1 and CDR2 from the germline V gene are SGHRS and YFSETQ. The CDR3 loop is CASSPGWDRPYNEQFF. The CDR3 coding sequence is TGCGCCAGCAGCCCTGGGTGGGACCGTCCCTACAATGAGCAGTTCTTC.

The chain joins TRBV6-5 to TRBJ1-5; D not certain. Germline V gene data show CDR1 as MNHEY and CDR2 as SVGAGI. CDR3 length: 13 residues. V was cut by 9 bases and J by 0 bases, with 9 bases left in between. The CDR3 DNA follows: TGTGCCAGTCAGGTGTATAGCAATCAGCCCCAGCATTTT. Protein sequence: CASQVYSNQPQHF.

The V call is TRBV30, the J call TRBJ2-1; 13 bases agree with TRBD2. Looked up from germline, CDR1 is GTSNPN and CDR2 is SVGIG (reference sequence). This CDR3 spans 15 amino acids. V was clipped by 8 bases and J by 5 bases; unmatched bases: 9. CDR3 bases: TGTGCCGGACTAGCGGGAGTCAATCGGGACAATGAGCAGTTCTTC. It translates to CAGLAGVNRDNEQFF.

This clone occurred a few times. The chain combines TRBV7-9 with TRBJ1-6; D gene uncertain. The V gene lost 4 bases and the J gene lost 9 bases, with 10 bases spanning the gap. CDR3 size: 13 residues. The germline gives CDR1 SEHNR, CDR2 FQNEAQ (reference sequence). CDR3 in DNA: TGTGCCAGCAGCTCCGACGTGGTTTCACCCCTCCACTTT. Translation: CASSSDVVSPLHF.

This clone appeared once. The V gene is TRBV11-3, the J gene TRBJ2-4; no reliable D call. Trimming pared 4 bases from V and 8 bases from J, leaving 12 bases between. Germline-derived CDR1 and CDR2 are SGHNT and YENEEA. The CDR3 consists of 13 residues. The CDR3 region has the DNA TGTGCCAGCAGCTATGGGCCGTGGGACATTCAGTACTTC. It yields the protein CASSYGPWDIQYF.